Following are 20 T cell receptor beta chains from one sample sequenced in a study of cytomegalovirus exposure and HLA in healthy donors. Researchers ran the PCR with 60 Vbeta and 13 Jbeta primers. Some clones are missing from TCRdb's copy, which holds only in-frame ones; the method was immunoSEQ multiplex PCR. The table has about 180,000 clones, roughly 87% seen once. Specimen: PBMCs. These receptors all stem from a woman aged 45-65 years in good health and CMV-seronegative.

The chain couples TRBV2 to TRBJ1-1; D possibly corresponds to TRBD1 (5 bases). The V end was cut by 6 bases, the J end by 5 bases, with 16 bases between. The CDR3 covers 14 residues. Germline lookup yields CDR1 SNHLY and CDR2 FYNNEI. The CDR3 coding sequence is TGTGCCAGCAGGGATCCCCGGGGGGGGACTGAAGCTTTCTTT. The encoded protein is CASRDPRGGTEAFF.

A few counts support this clone. The chain recombines TRBV29-1 with TRBJ2-5; possibly TRBD2 for D (6 bases). Germline V gene sequence: CDR1 SQVTM, CDR2 ANQGSEA. CDR3 length equals 12 residues. V was shortened by 7 bases and J by 1 base, with 10 bases between the two germline ends. The CDR3 coding sequence is TGCAGCGAGGGACTGTTCCAAGAGACCCAGTACTTC. As protein: CSEGLFQETQYF.

This clone appeared once. The rearrangement joins TRBV7-9 to TRBJ2-7, with no clear D. V lost 5 bases and J 0 bases, leaving 8 bases between the germline ends. Looked up from germline, CDR1 is SEHNR and CDR2 is FQNEAQ (reference sequence). There are 13 residues in the CDR3. CDR3: CASSPTGSYEQYF. The CDR3 bases are TGTGCCAGCAGCCCGACGGGCTCCTACGAGCAGTACTTC.

This clone was detected only once. The J gene is TRBJ2-3, the V gene TRBV11-2; 12 positions match TRBD2. The J segment lost 5 bases and the V segment lost 1 base, leaving 10 bases of the junction unmatched. The CDR3 has 18 residues. CDR1 is SGHAT and CDR2 is FQNNGV in the germline V gene. The CDR3 sequence is CASSLGGLAGTMGDTQYF. For the CDR3, the DNA is TGTGCCAGCAGCTTAGGGGGACTAGCGGGCACGATGGGAGATACGCAGTATTTT.

This chain links TRBV11-2 with TRBJ2-7; D may be TRBD1 (5 bases). The germline V and J ends were trimmed by 0 bases and 7 bases, with 7 bases remaining between them. Germline V gene lookup returns CDR1 SGHAT and CDR2 FQNNGV. The CDR3 has 12 residues. CDR3 sequence: CASSLDRAEQYF. The CDR3 region has the DNA TGTGCCAGCAGCTTAGACAGGGCAGAGCAGTACTTC.

J is TRBJ2-1 and V is TRBV4-1; 9 positions match TRBD1. The CDR3 sequence is 16 residues long. Germline loops: CDR1 MGHRA, CDR2 YSYEKL. V dropped 1 base and J dropped 5; count of bases not matched to a gene: 6. The CDR3 nucleotides read TGCGCCAGCAGCCAAGTGCCGGGACAGGGTCACAATGAGCAGTTCTTC. Protein sequence: CASSQVPGQGHNEQFF.

This clone was seen only once. The chain has TRBV30 and TRBJ1-3, with a possible D match to TRBD1 (5 bases). Germline-derived CDR1 and CDR2 are GTSNPN and SVGIG (reference sequence). The V end lost 1 base, the J end lost 9 bases, and 7 bases lay between the germline ends. The CDR3 sequence is 11 residues long. The CDR3 region has the DNA TGTGCCTGGAGTGGGGGGGGCACCATATATTTT. It is translated as CAWSGGGTIYF.

The chain recombines TRBV28 with TRBJ1-5; unclear D gene. Germline CDR1 MDHEN, CDR2 SYDVKM. The length of the CDR3 is 13 residues. Trimming left V 6 bases short and J 0 bases short, with 6 bases between. CDR3 coding DNA: TGTGCCAGCAGGAGGGATAGCAATCAGCCCCAGCATTTT. Translation: CASRRDSNQPQHF.

The chain couples TRBV28 to TRBJ2-3; TRBD1 matches 10 bases. Trimming cost V 1 base and J 2 bases; bases outside gene matches: 6. CDR1 is MDHEN, CDR2 SYDVKM, per germline. This CDR3 contains 17 residues. The chain's CDR3 is CASSLSSGTGDTDTQYF. The DNA of the CDR3 is TGTGCCAGCAGTTTATCCTCCGGGACAGGGGACACAGATACGCAGTATTTT.

This chain links TRBV10-3 with TRBJ1-2; TRBD1 matches 7 bases. CDR1 and CDR2 (germline): ENHRY, SYGVKD. This CDR3 comprises 16 residues. Losses at the gene ends were 3 bases for V and 3 bases for J; bases not matched to a gene: 10. DNA for the CDR3: TGTGCCATCAGTGACTCGACAGGGAAACCAGACTATGGCTACACCTTC. Protein: CAISDSTGKPDYGYTF.

The V and J genes are TRBV7-2 and TRBJ1-1, with a possible D match to TRBD1 (5 bases). Trimming removed 1 base from V and 5 bases from J, with 14 bases in between. The CDR3 is 15 amino acids. The germline CDR1 and CDR2 sequences are SGHTA and FQGNSA. The chain's CDR3 is CASSLVAGVGTEAFF. CDR3 coding DNA: TGTGCCAGCAGCTTAGTGGCGGGGGTCGGGACTGAAGCTTTCTTT.

V gene TRBV27 combines with J gene TRBJ2-7, with TRBD1 identical over 9 bases. V shed 8 bases, J shed 5 bases, and the junction held 16 bases outside the gene matches. This CDR3 has 16 residues. Germline lookup yields CDR1 MNHEY and CDR2 SMNVEV (reference sequence). The CDR3 region is CASRSPRDRDCHEQYF. The CDR3 DNA sequence: TGTGCCAGCCGTTCGCCCCGGGACAGGGATTGCCACGAGCAGTACTTC.

The chain has TRBV6-1 and TRBJ2-2; TRBD1 is a possible D gene (5 bases). The V end lost 6 bases, the J end lost 0 bases, and 11 bases lay between the germline ends. CDR1 is MNHNS and CDR2 is SASEGT in the germline V gene. This CDR3 comprises 15 residues. The CDR3 DNA sequence: TGTGCCAGCAGAACCCAACAGGCGAACACCGGGGAGCTGTTTTTT. It codes for CASRTQQANTGELFF.

The gene calls are TRBV2 and TRBJ2-7; TRBD2 matches 7 bases. Germline CDR1 reads SNHLY; CDR2 reads FYNNEI. There are 14 residues in the CDR3. Trimming removed 6 bases from V and 1 base from J; junction bases left unmatched: 6. The CDR3 DNA reads TGTGCCAGCAGAATAGCGGGCTCTTCCTACGAGCAGTACTTC. Translating it yields CASRIAGSSYEQYF.

V and J are TRBV28 and TRBJ2-7; maybe TRBD1 (5 bases). The V gene's germline CDR1 is MDHEN and CDR2 SYDVKM. The length of the CDR3 is 12 residues. V was cut by 5 bases and J by 2 bases, with 7 bases left in between. CDR3 bases: TGTGCCAGCAGTCTGGACACCTACGAGCAGTACTTC. It encodes CASSLDTYEQYF.

The table lists this clone with a count of one. This chain connects TRBV19 to TRBJ2-3, with D maybe TRBD1 (5 bases). CDR3 length equals 16 residues. V dropped 4 bases and J dropped 0 bases, with 14 bases sitting between them. Germline V gene lookup returns CDR1 LNHDA and CDR2 SQIVND (reference sequence). DNA for the CDR3: TGTGCCAGTAGTACCAGGACATTAGGGAGCACAGATACGCAGTATTTT. The encoded protein is CASSTRTLGSTDTQYF.

V usage is TRBV7-9 and J usage is TRBJ1-1; no definite D call. Germline CDR1 reads SEHNR; CDR2 reads FQNEAQ (reference sequence). This CDR3 is built from 15 residues. The ends were cut back, 4 bases at V and 4 bases at J, with 16 bases in the middle. This chain's CDR3 is CASSSEVLVGTEAFF. The DNA of the CDR3 is TGTGCCAGCAGCTCCGAGGTCCTGGTCGGCACTGAAGCTTTCTTT.

This clone was found once. The chain combines TRBV5-4 with TRBJ2-2, with 11 bases aligning to TRBD2. Germline lookup yields CDR1 SGHNT and CDR2 YYREEE (reference sequence). The V gene end was trimmed by 0 bases and the J gene end by 7 bases; junction bases not matched to a gene: 5. CDR3 length: 16 residues. The CDR3 sequence: CASSLASSGGLGELFF. As DNA, the CDR3 is TGTGCCAGCAGCTTGGCTTCTAGCGGGGGGCTCGGGGAGCTGTTTTTT.

The CDR3 loop reads CASSYSSGRSQSYEQYF. In DNA, the CDR3 is TGTGCCAGCAGCTACTCTAGCGGGAGGTCCCAGTCCTACGAGCAGTACTTC. This chain links TRBV28 with TRBJ2-7, with 11 bases aligning to TRBD2. Germline trimming cut 6 bases from V and 1 base from J; bases unmatched to any gene: 11. The CDR3 loop spans 17 amino acids. CDR1 is MDHEN and CDR2 is SYDVKM in the germline V gene.

The chain carries TRBV7-2 and TRBJ1-1; 7 bases fit TRBD1. Germline V gene sequence: CDR1 SGHTA, CDR2 FQGNSA. This CDR3 comprises 13 residues. The J segment lost 5 bases and the V segment lost 0 bases, leaving 0 bases of the junction unmatched. DNA for the CDR3: TGTGCCAGCAGCTTAGCACAGGGGACTGAAGCTTTCTTT. Translation: CASSLAQGTEAFF.